This T cell receptor beta chain was sequenced for a study of blood T cell repertoires in COVID-19. Study at large: The samples span acute and convalescent COVID-19 from the United States, Italy and Spain. Nucleic acid was either cDNA or gDNA, and it came from T cells, B-cell-depleted T cells, or PBMCs.

Generated by immunoSEQ multiplex PCR, the TCRdb table keeps only in-frame clones and is missing some. The data show a few hundred thousand clones, around nine tenths seen once. The trim removed 4 bases at V and 2 bases at J, leaving 4 bases unmatched. The germline gives CDR1 LNHDA, CDR2 SQIVND (reference sequence). This CDR3 has 14 amino acids. The source is a woman in her thirties with COVID-19, enrolled during active disease. The rearrangement links TRBV19 to TRBJ2-7; 8 bases are shared with TRBD1. The sample comprised peripheral blood. The CDR3 DNA is TGTGCCAGTAGTAAGGACAGGGTTGCCTACGAGCAGTACTTC. Protein product: CASSKDRVAYEQYF.